A single sample is the source of the 22 T cell receptor beta chains below, sequenced in a study of cytotoxic CD8 clonotypes in ibrutinib-treated CLL. Libraries were prepared by immunoSEQ multiplex PCR; TCRdb keeps only in-frame clonotypes and omits some of them. The sample includes more than 200,000 clones, just under 80% seen only once; the top ten take approximately 10%. The starting material was PBMCs, obtained after 12 months of ibrutinib treatment. These receptors were obtained from a human donor with chronic lymphocytic leukemia.

This clone has just one count. This sequence joins TRBV2 and TRBJ2-7; 9 positions agree with TRBD2. This CDR3 region has 16 residues. From germline, CDR1 is SNHLY and CDR2 FYNNEI. Losses at the gene ends were 4 bases for V and 6 bases for J; bases not matched to a gene: 13. CDR3 in DNA: TGTGCCAGCAGTGGTGGGCTAGCGGGACTCTCGATCGAGCAGTACTTC. Translating gives CASSGGLAGLSIEQYF.

This clone occurred a few times. This sequence joins TRBV5-1 and TRBJ1-3; D not resolved. CDR3 length: 13 residues. V lost 0 bases and J 10 bases, leaving 11 bases between the germline ends. The germline V gene encodes CDR1 SGHRS and CDR2 YFSETQ. The CDR3: CASSLGQETTIYF. The CDR3 nucleotides read TGCGCCAGCAGCTTGGGGCAGGAAACTACCATATATTTT.

This chain connects TRBV19 to TRBJ2-5; D is undetermined. Deletions cut 6 bases from V and 1 base from J, with 12 bases between. The CDR3 extends over 14 amino acids. Per the germline V gene, CDR1 is LNHDA and CDR2 is SQIVND (reference sequence). The CDR3 protein is CASRMVAGQETQYF. For the CDR3, the DNA is TGTGCCAGTAGGATGGTGGCAGGCCAAGAGACCCAGTACTTC.

CDR3 amino acids: CASRLAGDPNTGELFF. CDR3 bases: TGTGCCAGCCGACTAGCGGGGGACCCAAACACCGGGGAGCTGTTTTTT. This chain joins TRBV19 and TRBJ2-2; TRBD2 agrees at 12 bases. The CDR3 is 16 amino acids. Germline V gene data show CDR1 as LNHDA and CDR2 as SQIVND (reference sequence). Trimming at V came to 9 bases and at J to 2 bases, leaving 7 bases not matched to a gene.

V is TRBV28 and J is TRBJ1-2, with D unresolved. Germline V lookup: CDR1 MDHEN, CDR2 SYDVKM. The CDR3 sequence is 19 residues long. V lost 3 bases and J lost 0, with 23 bases in between. The CDR3: CASSFNPLGGIPTNYGYTF. The CDR3 bases are TGTGCCAGCAGTTTTAACCCCCTGGGAGGTATCCCTACTAACTATGGCTACACCTTC.

The J gene is TRBJ2-7, the V gene TRBV6-1; no reliable D call. Deletions cut 0 bases from V and 7 bases from J, with 10 bases between. CDR3 length: 13 residues. CDR1 is MNHNS and CDR2 is SASEGT in the germline V gene. The CDR3 DNA sequence: TGTGCCAGCAGTGAAGCCACGATGTTGGAGCAGTACTTC. This encodes CASSEATMLEQYF.

This sequence joins TRBV7-2 and TRBJ2-7, with D unresolved. From germline, CDR1 is SGHTA and CDR2 FQGNSA. The CDR3 is 12 residues long. V shed 5 bases and J shed 2 bases, with 7 bases lying between them. CDR3 DNA sequence: TGTGCCAGCAGCCTACAGACCTACGAGCAGTACTTC. It codes for CASSLQTYEQYF.

Only one count was recorded for this clone. The V and J genes are TRBV7-3 and TRBJ1-6, with no clear D. Germline V gene data show CDR1 as SGHTA and CDR2 as FQGTGA. Trimming cost V 5 bases and J 9 bases, with 11 bases left between them. This CDR3 region has 13 residues. The CDR3 coding sequence is TGTGCCAGCAGCCCCGCGTCAAGTTCACCCCTCCACTTT. The encoded protein is CASSPASSSPLHF.

The chain is built from TRBV19 and TRBJ2-7; D assignment may be TRBD1 or TRBD2 (5 bases each). Germline V gives CDR1 LNHDA, CDR2 SQIVND (reference sequence). The CDR3 loop spans 16 amino acids. Trimming took 2 bases from V and 3 from J, leaving 17 bases between them. The CDR3 DNA follows: TGTGCCAGTAGTATATCCCATTGGGACGGAGACTACGAGCAGTACTTC. Its translation: CASSISHWDGDYEQYF.

The chain is built from TRBV28 and TRBJ1-2; D is possibly TRBD1 (5 bases). Trimming shortened V by 2 bases and J by 5 bases, and 12 bases separated the two germline ends. The CDR3 loop spans 14 amino acids. The germline V gene has CDR1 MDHEN and CDR2 SYDVKM. The CDR3 DNA is TGTGCCAGCAGTTTAGGGGCAGGACTTTATGGCTACACCTTC. This codes for CASSLGAGLYGYTF.

This rearrangement joins TRBV19 to TRBJ1-1, with D perhaps TRBD1 (5 bases). V lost 8 bases, J lost 1 base, and 8 bases lay in between. The CDR3 runs 12 residues. Germline lookup yields CDR1 LNHDA and CDR2 SQIVND (reference sequence). This chain's CDR3 is CASGTPNTEAFF. The CDR3 nucleotides are TGTGCCAGTGGGACCCCGAACACTGAAGCTTTCTTT.

This chain links TRBV18 with TRBJ2-5; the D is unclear. The germline V and J ends were trimmed by 0 bases and 7 bases, with 21 bases remaining between them. Germline V gene lookup returns CDR1 KGHSH and CDR2 LQKENI. The CDR3 spans 17 residues. CDR3 residues: CASSPPAAAAAGGTQYF. CDR3 nucleotide sequence: TGTGCCAGCTCACCACCGGCAGCAGCCGCCGCTGGCGGGACCCAGTACTTC.

The V call is TRBV30, the J call TRBJ2-1; D is unresolved. Germline assignment: CDR1 GTSNPN and CDR2 SVGIG (reference sequence). V lost 0 bases and J lost 0, with 6 bases in between. This CDR3 is 14 amino acids long. The CDR3 loop is CAWSVRGSYNEQFF. Here the CDR3 DNA reads TGTGCCTGGAGTGTACGCGGCTCCTACAATGAGCAGTTCTTC.

The V gene is TRBV5-1, the J gene TRBJ2-5; D is unclear. The germline V and J ends were trimmed by 2 bases and 6 bases, with 14 bases remaining between them. CDR1 is SGHRS and CDR2 is YFSETQ in the germline V gene. The length of the CDR3 is 14 residues. The CDR3 is CASSFPSQTQTQYF. The CDR3 DNA follows: TGCGCCAGCAGCTTCCCATCCCAGACGCAGACCCAGTACTTC.

The chain joins TRBV10-2 to TRBJ2-5; TRBD2 matches 7 bases. The CDR3 has 14 residues. Looked up from germline, CDR1 is WSHSY and CDR2 is SAAADI. The ends lost 6 bases at V and 9 bases at J; junction bases unmatched: 13. CDR3 loop: CASRVEGRVLPQYF. The CDR3 DNA is TGCGCCAGCAGAGTTGAAGGGAGGGTCCTCCCCCAGTACTTC.

The V call is TRBV6-5, the J call TRBJ1-1; no clear D. The CDR3 contains 12 residues. Trimming stripped 8 bases from V and 4 bases from J, with 11 bases between. In germline, CDR1 is MNHEY, CDR2 SVGAGI. Here the CDR3 DNA reads TGTGCCAGCGGTCGGCGCTTCACTGAAGCTTTCTTT. Its protein product is CASGRRFTEAFF.

V usage is TRBV19 and J usage is TRBJ2-1, with D possibly being TRBD2 (5 bases). The CDR3 is made up of 14 amino acids. Germline CDR1 reads LNHDA; CDR2 reads SQIVND (reference sequence). V was clipped by 6 bases and J by 11 bases, with 20 bases between them. The CDR3 spells CASRLSGADDQQFF. The CDR3 coding sequence is TGTGCCAGTAGGTTGAGCGGAGCCGACGATCAGCAGTTCTTC.

The chain is built from TRBV5-1 and TRBJ1-3; 11 bases match TRBD1. The CDR3 is 17 residues long. The V gene end was trimmed by 4 bases and the J gene end by 0 bases; junction bases not matched to a gene: 6. Looked up from germline, CDR1 is SGHRS and CDR2 is YFSETQ. The CDR3 DNA reads as TGCGCCAGCAGCCAATGGACAGGGGGCCGCTCTGGAAACACCATATATTTT. Amino acids: CASSQWTGGRSGNTIYF.

V gene TRBV5-1 combines with J gene TRBJ2-7; D is possibly TRBD1 or TRBD2 (7 bases each). Germline lookup yields CDR1 SGHRS and CDR2 YFSETQ. This CDR3 spans 14 amino acids. Trimming removed 3 bases from V and 5 bases from J, with 15 bases in between. CDR3 in amino acids: CASSWGGQRDEQYF. CDR3 bases: TGCGCCAGCAGCTGGGGGGGACAGAGGGACGAGCAGTACTTC.

J is TRBJ1-6 and V is TRBV5-1; D call uncertain. With 3 bases removed from V and 0 bases from J, the gap between germline ends came to 7 bases. The CDR3 loop spans 15 amino acids. From germline, CDR1 is SGHRS and CDR2 YFSETQ. The DNA for the CDR3 is TGCGCCAGCAGCTGGGAAAGCTCCTATAATTCACCCCTCCACTTT. As protein: CASSWESSYNSPLHF.

The J gene is TRBJ1-1, the V gene TRBV18; TRBD1 aligns across 10 bases. Looked up from germline, CDR1 is KGHSH and CDR2 is LQKENI. The CDR3 is made up of 13 amino acids. Losses at the gene ends were 3 bases for V and 6 bases for J; bases not matched to a gene: 1. The CDR3 DNA follows: TGTGCCAGCTCACCGGACAGGGGGGCTGAAGCTTTCTTT. It yields the protein CASSPDRGAEAFF. The entire variable domain, with the rest obtained from reference TRBV18 and TRBJ1-1, is as follows: NAGVMQNPRHLVRRRGQEARLRCSPMKGHSHVYWYRQLPEEGLKFMVYLQKENIIDESGMPKERFSAEFPKEGPSILRIQQVVRGDSAAYFCASSPDRGAEAFFGQGTRLTVV.

V and J are TRBV4-1 and TRBJ2-2, with a possible D match to TRBD2 (6 bases). CDR3 length: 13 residues. V was pared by 3 bases and J by 6 bases, with 8 bases between. Germline CDR1 and CDR2: MGHRA and YSYEKL. CDR3 in DNA: TGCGCCAGCAGCCAGGGACTCCCCGGGGAGCTGTTTTTT. It specifies CASSQGLPGELFF.